Below, 9 T cell receptor beta chains from the same sample are listed, as sequenced in a study of blood T cell repertoires in COVID-19. Repertoires were generated with immunoSEQ multiplex PCR, while TCRdb's copy carries only in-frame clones and drops some. The table includes 150,000 to 200,000 clones, roughly 80% detected once. The source material was peripheral blood. The receptors come from a human donor with acute or convalescent COVID-19. The donor label of this sample is uncertain.

The CDR3 DNA reads as TGTGCCAGCAGCTTAGGCGGAATCGGGACTAGCGGGAGGACAGATACGCAGTATTTT. This encodes CASSLGGIGTSGRTDTQYF. The rearrangement uses TRBV13 and TRBJ2-3; 15 positions match TRBD2. The CDR3 is 19 residues long. V lost 0 bases, J lost 3 bases, and 7 bases stayed unmatched. From germline, CDR1 is PRHDT and CDR2 FYEKMQ (reference sequence).

The chain is built from TRBV9 and TRBJ2-5, with 7 nucleotides matching TRBD2. CDR1 and CDR2 (germline): SGDLS, YYNGEE. V was clipped by 0 bases and J by 2 bases; unmatched bases: 13. This CDR3 spans 18 amino acids. CDR3 region: CASSVEEGGPRGQETQYF. The CDR3 region has the DNA TGTGCCAGCAGCGTAGAAGAGGGAGGGCCGCGGGGTCAAGAGACCCAGTACTTC.

The chain uses TRBV29-1 and TRBJ2-1; TRBD1 might be the D (6 bases). From germline, CDR1 is SQVTM and CDR2 ANQGSEA. The CDR3 spans 12 residues. With 2 bases removed from V and 6 bases from J, the gap between germline ends came to 8 bases. The CDR3: CSVERGSNEQFF. The CDR3 bases are TGCAGCGTTGAAAGGGGGAGCAATGAGCAGTTCTTC.

The chain uses TRBV9 and TRBJ1-2; perhaps TRBD1 as D (5 bases). The CDR3 contains 12 residues. Germline CDR1 reads SGDLS; CDR2 reads YYNGEE. V dropped 3 bases and J dropped 7 bases, with 10 bases sitting between them. The CDR3 sequence: CASSDWDFGYTF. CDR3 DNA sequence: TGTGCCAGCAGCGACTGGGACTTTGGCTACACCTTC.

The CDR3, as DNA: TGTGCCAGTAGCCCACAGTTTCAGCCCCAGCATTTT. Translating gives CASSPQFQPQHF. The rearrangement links TRBV19 to TRBJ1-5; no definite D call. The CDR3 runs to 12 residues. The germline CDR1 and CDR2 sequences are LNHDA and SQIVND (reference sequence). V lost 6 bases, J lost 6 bases, and 9 bases lay in between.

The chain couples TRBV7-3 to TRBJ1-1, with 7 bases that match TRBD1. CDR1 SGHTA and CDR2 FQGTGA come from the germline V gene. This CDR3 is built from 15 residues. The V segment lost 1 base and the J segment 4 bases; nucleotides outside the gene matches: 6. CDR3 in amino acids: CASSLKHSGGTEAFF. The CDR3 coding sequence is TGTGCCAGCAGCTTAAAGCACTCAGGGGGCACTGAAGCTTTCTTT.

The chain is built from TRBV27 and TRBJ2-7; 7 bases are a match to TRBD2. The J segment lost 1 base and the V segment lost 2 bases, leaving 14 bases of the junction unmatched. There are 18 residues in the CDR3. Germline V gene data show CDR1 as MNHEY and CDR2 as SMNVEV (reference sequence). The CDR3 nucleotides read TGTGCCAGCAGTTTACGGTTGGGGCCTAGCGGAATTTCCTACGAGCAGTACTTC. Residues: CASSLRLGPSGISYEQYF.

The chain couples TRBV7-8 to TRBJ1-5; 9 nucleotides align to TRBD1. The J segment lost 3 bases and the V segment lost 1 base, leaving 4 bases of the junction unmatched. This CDR3 spans 16 amino acids. Germline V lookup: CDR1 SGHVS, CDR2 FQNEAQ. The chain's CDR3 is CASSLEQGALNQPQHF. For the CDR3, the DNA is TGTGCCAGCAGCTTAGAACAGGGGGCCCTCAATCAGCCCCAGCATTTT.

V usage is TRBV7-9 and J usage is TRBJ1-2, with 7 bases that match TRBD1. The J segment lost 3 bases and the V segment lost 5 bases, leaving 3 bases of the junction unmatched. The CDR3 totals 13 residues. The germline CDR1 and CDR2 sequences are SEHNR and FQNEAQ (reference sequence). CDR3 amino acids: CASSVGQDYGYTF. In nucleotides, the CDR3 is TGTGCCAGCAGCGTTGGACAGGACTATGGCTACACCTTC.